This TCR beta chain was captured by sequencing in a study of T-cell reconstitution after alpha-beta-depleted transplantation in children. Preparation of the TCRbeta library was carried out with unique molecular identifiers. TCRdb re-analysed the PCR reads in MiXCR, keeping a single row per CDR3 protein. The sample lists approximately 800,000 distinct CDR3 sequences, less than 20% occurring once. This clonotype was seen only a few times. The antigen is unknown. Study-level results: Most T-cell counts and diversity one year after the transplant came from T cells that were newly produced.

Germline-derived CDR1 and CDR2 are SGHRS and YFSETQ. V was pared by 1 base and J by 4 bases, with 5 bases of the junction left unmatched. The CDR3 runs 16 residues. The receptor's source is a male patient younger than 18 who had a stem cell transplant for acute lymphoblastic leukemia, so the T cells may come from the graft donor. The sequencing here drew on PBMCs, mostly from graft donor cells, taken 360 days after TCRalphabeta/CD19-depleted stem cell transplant. The chain has TRBV5-1 and TRBJ2-7; 13 nucleotides line up with TRBD2. DNA of the CDR3: TGCGCCAGCAGCTTGTCCCGGACTAGCGGGAGTTACGAGCAGTACTTC. Translation gives CASSLSRTSGSYEQYF.